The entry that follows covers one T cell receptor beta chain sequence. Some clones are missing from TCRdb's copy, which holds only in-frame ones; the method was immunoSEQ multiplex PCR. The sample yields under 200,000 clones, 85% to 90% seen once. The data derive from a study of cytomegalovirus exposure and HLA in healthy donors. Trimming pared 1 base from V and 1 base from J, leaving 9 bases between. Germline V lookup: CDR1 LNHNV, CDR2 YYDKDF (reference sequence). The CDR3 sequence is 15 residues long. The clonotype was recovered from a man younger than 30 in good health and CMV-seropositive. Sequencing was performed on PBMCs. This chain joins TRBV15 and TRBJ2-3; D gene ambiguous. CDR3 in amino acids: CATSRGLTGTDTQYF. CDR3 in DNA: TGTGCCACCAGCAGAGGGTTAACTGGCACAGATACGCAGTATTTT.